This T cell receptor beta chain was recovered during a study of CD8 T cells in ankylosing spondylitis (dated by TCRdb to 2016 to 2017). For the wider study: To find TCR variants linked to disease, the study profiled T cell receptor beta repertoires in ankylosing spondylitis patients and healthy donors. Peripheral blood samples were taken, and synovial fluid was additionally collected from ankylosing spondylitis patients. The full study cohort was made up of 25 ankylosing spondylitis patients and 108 healthy donors.

Study-level results and caveats: The disease-linked clones were reported to be significantly enriched in matched synovial fluid samples from ankylosing spondylitis patients. In peripheral blood, the disease-linked clones were found at relatively low frequencies and had a CD8+ phenotype. Some motif variants had previously been reported in the synovial fluid and blood of reactive arthritis patients, which suggests shared mechanisms of disease initiation. Blood from ankylosing spondylitis patients appeared to be characterized by a TCR beta motif made up of about 8 highly homologous amino acid variants.

The instrument was an Illumina HiSeq 2500. TCR beta libraries were prepared by quantitative 5'-RACE with molecular barcodes. Per the authors' processing: A new computational method based on a probabilistic model of VDJ rearrangement was used to identify disease-linked TCR variants. TCRdb cleaned the public reads at Q25 with fastp, built clones with MiXCR and kept in-frame beta chains. Rows matching on CDR3 protein sequence are summarized as one entry with the most common DNA and genes. For this entry, the V and J calls and clone size follow TCRdb and not the study's own pipeline. This sample gives roughly 280,000 distinct CDR3 sequences in total; about 20% of them show up just once. Under 8.5% of the sample belongs to the ten largest clones. Worth noting for this clonotype: Its binding antigen is unknown. Base qualities are not recorded, but no much larger clone differs from it by a single base.

The germline V gene gives CDR1 as MNHNS and CDR2 as SASEGT. From the cysteine up to the phenylalanine, the CDR3 has a length of 14 residues. Kept here is only the CDR3 DNA, which spans 42 bases and is read in frame from base 1. Here V drops 4 bases and J drops 9 bases, and the junction holds 4 bases not matched to any gene. The rearranged chain carries TRBV6-1 and TRBJ2-1; TRBD2 matches 12 bases in the middle. Specimen: blood, either unsorted or a sorted T cell fraction (not recorded which). This TCR came from a male donor with ankylosing spondylitis or in good health (not recorded which). The DNA sequence is given as TGTGCCAGCAGTGCCCTAGCGGGGGGGGGTGAGCAGTTCTTC. Its protein reads: CASSALAGGGEQFF.